This entry features one TCR beta chain sequence. As yet, its antigen is unknown. Generated by immunoSEQ multiplex PCR, the TCRdb table keeps only in-frame clones and is missing some. The sample consists of roughly 400,000 clones, over 75% of them appearing once. Trimming stripped 3 bases from V and 2 bases from J, with 5 bases between. Germline CDR1 is DFQATT and CDR2 is SNEGSKA (reference sequence). The CDR3 loop spans 11 amino acids. The data stem from a study of Ad26.COV2.S vaccination and SARS-CoV-2 variants. Study-level points and caveats: The TCR-based breadth and depth measures might underestimate overall T cell responses.

Described treatment: around 19 received Ad26.COV2.S at low or high dose, single or two shots; 5 received placebo; per-sample allocation not given. Collection of samples fell on day 63 after the first vaccine or placebo injection. Wuhan-strain SARS-CoV-2 spike was expressed by the Ad26 vector that made up the vaccine. The TCR comes from a person aged 18-60 years who received the Ad26.COV2.S COVID-19 vaccine or a placebo. This chain links TRBV20-1 with TRBJ2-7; D is unclear. The sequenced sample was peripheral blood, obtained in a trial of Ad26.COV2.S vaccine versus placebo. CDR3 loop: CSASLPYEQYF. CDR3 in DNA: TGCAGTGCTAGTCTGCCCTACGAGCAGTACTTC.